One TCR beta chain is described in this entry. This entry belongs to a study of cytomegalovirus exposure and HLA in healthy donors. This CDR3 region has 15 residues. V lost 3 bases to trimming and J lost 0 bases, with 14 bases between them. The germline V gene has CDR1 GTSNPN and CDR2 SVGIG (reference sequence). Vbeta (60) and Jbeta (13) primers were used in the PCR. Assay: immunoSEQ multiplex PCR; the TCRdb copy retains only in-frame clones and omits some. The sample carries roughly 150,000 clones, nearly 70% recorded once. The specimen was PBMCs. This TCR was recovered from a man aged 25 to 40 in good health and CMV-seropositive. This chain links TRBV30 with TRBJ1-2; D not resolved. In DNA, the CDR3 is TGTGCCTGGAGGACGGCGGGATCGGCTAACTATGGCTACACCTTC. Protein: CAWRTAGSANYGYTF.